A selection of T cell receptor beta chains follows, all from one sample in a study of radiation and T cells in renal cell carcinoma. Produced via immunoSEQ multiplex PCR; TCRdb's table is partial and in-frame only. The data hold about 170,000 clones, with 88% observed a single time. The sequenced sample was blood, obtained from a patient whose treatment included radiotherapy and nephrectomy. The receptors shown here come from a woman aged 45-60 years with renal cell carcinoma. Each CDR3 is given with its conserved first and last residue. The D gene is left open where the match is weak.

v_gene	d_gene	CDR3aa
TRBV10-3	.	CAISGVYTNEQFF
TRBV25-1	TRBD1	CASITGGYGYTF
TRBV4-3	.	CASSQDPGVYGYTF
TRBV12-5	.	CASGRVAGANVLTF
TRBV18	.	CASSPDLPPQHF
TRBV6-1	TRBD1	CASIGTGGSGELFF
TRBV7-8	.	CASSSHLDTQYF
TRBV7-6	TRBD2	CTSSLRLVGRAGEQFF
TRBV7-8	.	CASSQGNSPLHF
TRBV5-1	.	CASSEGDSVPTEAFF
TRBV13	.	CASSLRGVSYEQYF
TRBV5-4	.	CASSLRGTTNSNQPQHF
TRBV6-1	.	CASSESATVPPNYGYTF
TRBV28	.	CASSERKVPMDYTF
TRBV4-1	.	CASSQGLSSQETQYF
TRBV18	TRBD1	CASSPPMTGRDTIYF
TRBV5-8	.	CASSLWQGGSPLHF
TRBV2	.	CASNQDSYEQYF
TRBV5-1	.	CASSPQGRGETQYF
TRBV20-1	.	CSAGDYGYTF
TRBV18	.	CASSPTGFGQETQYF
TRBV5-6	TRBD2	CASSLPSGGPTDTQYF
TRBV6-1	.	CASSEAHLQSGNSPLHF
TRBV30	.	CAWTGRTNTGELFF
TRBV15	.	CATSTDVGRPETQYF
TRBV9	TRBD2	CASSASGGQETQYF
TRBV7-9	.	CASSPTGRMNTEAFF
TRBV6-6	.	CASSFRVGNQPQHF
TRBV27	.	CASSRLGGSYNSPLHF
TRBV7-2	.	CASSSKPGQPNTGELFF
TRBV7-3	TRBD2	CASSLTTSGGAVDTDTQYF
TRBV7-6	.	CASSLQGGDTEAFF
TRBV25-1	TRBD2	CASSEAGGYTGELFF
TRBV5-1	.	CASSFGQNTEAFF
TRBV7-9	.	CASTRDTYEQYF
TRBV20-1	.	CSARLDYEQYF
TRBV6-5	.	CASSYGDRTYEQYF
TRBV6-6	.	CASSTVRSLNTEAFF
TRBV25-1	.	CASRGGTGELFF
TRBV28	.	CASSLRGYGYTF
TRBV7-6	.	CASSLAGYSGNTIYF
TRBV7-2	.	CASSETAGYGYTF
TRBV5-6	.	CASSVPSVTTGELFF
TRBV9	TRBD2	CASSAKTSGKTHNEQFF